This paragraph reports one T cell receptor (beta chain). This specimen belongs to a study of a mutant IDH1 vaccine in newly diagnosed glioma. As for time point: baseline, week 1 (first vaccination visit). Treatment given: pre-vaccination baseline after standard-of-care therapy. Produced via immunoSEQ multiplex PCR; TCRdb's table is partial and in-frame only. The profile shows tens of thousands of clones, roughly 87% of them singletons. The CDR3 sequence is 13 residues long. The germline gives CDR1 MNHNS, CDR2 SASEGT. Trimming cost V 6 bases and J 7 bases, with 13 bases left between them. This sample comprised PBMCs, obtained from a glioma patient treated with radiotherapy, temozolomide or both. The source is a man aged 30-40 years with glioma. The rearrangement links TRBV6-1 to TRBJ2-1; D is unclear. Written as DNA, the CDR3 is TGTGCCAGCAGATCTCTCCCGGGTAATGAGCAGTTCTTC. This codes for CASRSLPGNEQFF.